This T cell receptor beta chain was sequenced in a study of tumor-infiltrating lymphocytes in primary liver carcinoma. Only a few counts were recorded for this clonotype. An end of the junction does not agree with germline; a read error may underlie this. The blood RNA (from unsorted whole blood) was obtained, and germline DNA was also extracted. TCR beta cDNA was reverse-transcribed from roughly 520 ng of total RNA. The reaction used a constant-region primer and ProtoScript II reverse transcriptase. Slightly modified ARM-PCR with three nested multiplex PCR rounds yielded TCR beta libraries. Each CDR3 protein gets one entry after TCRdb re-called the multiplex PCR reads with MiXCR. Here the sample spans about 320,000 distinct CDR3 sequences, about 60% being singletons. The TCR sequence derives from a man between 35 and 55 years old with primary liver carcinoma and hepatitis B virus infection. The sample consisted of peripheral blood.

This chain's CDR3 is CTSRTHTSSYEQYF. The CDR3 DNA is TGTACCAGCAGGACTCACACCAGCTCCTACGAGCAGTACTTC. The rearrangement joins TRBV6-1 to TRBJ2-7; a possible D gene is TRBD2 (5 bases). This CDR3 has 14 amino acids. The germline CDR1 and CDR2 sequences are MNHNS and SASEGT.